Below, 20 T cell receptor beta chains from the same sample are listed, as sequenced in a study of blood T cell repertoires in COVID-19. Only in-frame clones appear in the TCRdb table, and some are missing; sequencing was by immunoSEQ multiplex PCR. The repertoire holds 79,000 or so clones, with around 87% as singletons. Sample: peripheral blood. All receptors come from a human donor in a cohort sampled during active COVID-19.

This chain connects TRBV7-2 to TRBJ1-1, with a weak D call TRBD1 (5 bases). V was pared by 2 bases and J by 4 bases, with 14 bases between. This CDR3 comprises 15 residues. From germline, CDR1 is SGHTA and CDR2 FQGNSA. As DNA, the CDR3 is TGTGCCAGCAGCTTAAGTGGTGCGGGGGGCACTGAAGCTTTCTTT. Its protein is CASSLSGAGGTEAFF.

This clone was seen a single time. The chain carries TRBV6-6 and TRBJ2-3; 8 bases align to TRBD2. In germline, CDR1 is MNHNY, CDR2 SVGAGI (reference sequence). The CDR3 is 15 residues long. With 7 bases clipped from V and 4 bases from J, the junction kept 10 bases outside the gene matches. CDR3 region: CASMDAGGNADTQYF. CDR3 DNA sequence: TGTGCCAGCATGGACGCGGGAGGTAACGCAGATACGCAGTATTTT.

This clone has only one observation. This chain connects TRBV6-5 to TRBJ1-1; possible D gene TRBD1, 5 bases. CDR1 is MNHEY and CDR2 is SVGAGI in the germline V gene. The length of the CDR3 is 15 residues. V was clipped by 6 bases and J by 4 bases, with 18 bases between them. The CDR3 nucleotides are TGTGCCAGCAGATCCGGGCCAAGGAGGGGCACTGAAGCTTTCTTT. Translation: CASRSGPRRGTEAFF.

The gene calls are TRBV18 and TRBJ2-3; D is perhaps TRBD2 (7 bases). V shed 8 bases and J shed 5 bases, with 20 bases lying between them. CDR3 length equals 15 residues. Germline CDR1 reads KGHSH; CDR2 reads LQKENI. The CDR3 sequence: CASRFEGEGLDTQYF. The CDR3 region has the DNA TGTGCCAGCCGTTTCGAGGGGGAGGGCCTAGATACGCAGTATTTT.

This clone was detected only a few times. DNA of the CDR3: TGTGCCACCAGTGCCCGGGACAGCTATGGCTACACCTTC. Protein: CATSARDSYGYTF. The chain carries TRBV24-1 and TRBJ1-2; 7 nucleotides align to TRBD1. Unmatched junction bases numbered 3, after V lost 5 bases and J lost 4 bases. Per germline, CDR1 KGHDR and CDR2 SFDVKD. The CDR3 spans 13 residues.

DNA of the CDR3: TGCGCCAGCAGTGAGAGTAAAGCGCAGGGGGCAACCTACAATGAGCAGTTCTTC. This gives the protein CASSESKAQGATYNEQFF. The chain joins TRBV10-1 to TRBJ2-1; 8 nucleotides line up with TRBD1. The CDR3 spans 18 residues. The V gene's germline CDR1 is WNHNN and CDR2 SYGVQD (reference sequence). The ends lost 2 bases at V and 2 bases at J; junction bases unmatched: 11.

The chain uses TRBV28 and TRBJ1-4; 9 bases align to TRBD1. The CDR3 totals 15 residues. The V segment lost 5 bases and the J segment 6 bases; nucleotides outside the gene matches: 7. Germline values: CDR1 MDHEN, CDR2 SYDVKM. CDR3 amino acids: CASSLRQGVYEKLFF. The CDR3 DNA reads as TGTGCCAGCAGTCTTCGACAGGGGGTATATGAAAAACTGTTTTTT.

The chain is built from TRBV5-1 and TRBJ2-1, with D possibly being TRBD1 (7 bases). This CDR3 spans 18 amino acids. Germline V lookup: CDR1 SGHRS, CDR2 YFSETQ. V lost 4 bases and J 6 bases, leaving 26 bases between the germline ends. The CDR3 sequence: CASSPRQGQNRRGNEQFF. CDR3 coding DNA: TGCGCCAGCAGCCCTAGACAGGGACAAAACCGGAGGGGCAATGAGCAGTTCTTC.

The chain combines TRBV6-5 with TRBJ2-3; TRBD1 matches at 7 bases. The CDR3 sequence is 15 residues long. The V and J ends lost 2 bases and 1 base, in that order; junction bases with no gene match: 3. Germline assignment: CDR1 MNHEY and CDR2 SVGAGI. Here the CDR3 reads CASSYGTGGTDTQYF. As DNA, the CDR3 is TGTGCCAGCAGTTACGGTACAGGGGGCACAGATACGCAGTATTTT.

The chain has TRBV4-1 and TRBJ1-6; D gene ambiguous. Germline V gene lookup returns CDR1 MGHRA and CDR2 YSYEKL. This CDR3 comprises 12 residues. V lost 0 bases, J lost 12 bases, and 6 bases lay in between. For the CDR3, the DNA is TGCGCCAGCAGCCAAGATTTACAACCCCTCCACTTT. Translated, it gives CASSQDLQPLHF.

The chain is built from TRBV5-1 and TRBJ1-2; TRBD1 aligns across 11 bases. The V gene end was trimmed by 4 bases and the J gene end by 5 bases; junction bases not matched to a gene: 7. CDR1 is SGHRS and CDR2 is YFSETQ in the germline V gene. The CDR3 spans 15 residues. The CDR3 here is CASSLSGDRGYGYTF. The CDR3 coding sequence is TGCGCCAGCAGCCTTTCTGGGGACAGGGGGTATGGCTACACCTTC.

V is TRBV9 and J is TRBJ2-1, with D tentatively TRBD1 (6 bases). The CDR3 is 15 residues long. In germline, CDR1 is SGDLS, CDR2 YYNGEE. V lost 0 bases and J lost 2, with 9 bases in between. CDR3 in DNA: TGTGCCAGCAGCGTAGGACAGGCCACCTACAATGAGCAGTTCTTC. Translating it yields CASSVGQATYNEQFF. Full variable domain (outside the CDR3, taken from reference TRBV9 and TRBJ2-1): DSGVTQTPKHLITATGQRVTLRCSPRSGDLSVYWYQQSLDQGLQFLIQYYNGEERAKGNILERFSAQQFPDLHSELNLSSLELGDSALYFCASSVGQATYNEQFFGPGTRLTVL.

V is TRBV6-5 and J is TRBJ2-5; D is ambiguous. V gave up 5 bases and J gave up 7 bases, with 14 bases separating them. CDR1 is MNHEY, CDR2 SVGAGI, per germline. CDR3 length: 13 residues. DNA for the CDR3: TGTGCCAGCAGTCTAGACGTCGGCGGGACCCAGTACTTC. It encodes CASSLDVGGTQYF.

CDR3 amino acids: CASSLSRTGGSGSPLHF. The CDR3 DNA reads as TGTGCCAGCAGTTTATCGCGGACAGGGGGCTCGGGTTCACCCCTCCACTTT. J is TRBJ1-6 and V is TRBV27, with 11 bases aligning to TRBD1. The junction had 7 bases not matched to a gene; V was cut back by 0 bases and J by 9 bases. The CDR3 runs 17 residues. Germline V gene sequence: CDR1 MNHEY, CDR2 SMNVEV (reference sequence).

The chain links TRBV29-1 to TRBJ2-1; D is undetermined. The V gene's germline CDR1 is SQVTM and CDR2 ANQGSEA. This CDR3 spans 11 amino acids. V shed 2 bases and J shed 9 bases, with 8 bases lying between them. CDR3 sequence reads: CSVESPGEQFF. CDR3 in DNA: TGCAGCGTTGAAAGCCCTGGTGAGCAGTTCTTC.

CDR3 coding DNA: TGTGCCAGCAGCCCCCTAGCGGGGATACACAATGAGCAGTTCTTC. Translating gives CASSPLAGIHNEQFF. The chain couples TRBV3-1 (or the pseudogene TRBV3-2) to TRBJ2-1; TRBD2 matches at 9 bases. Unmatched junction bases numbered 6, after V lost 4 bases and J lost 5 bases. The germline gives CDR1 LGHDT, CDR2 YNNKEL (reference sequence). The CDR3 totals 15 residues.

The chain joins TRBV7-9 to TRBJ2-2; a possible D gene is TRBD1 (6 bases). The germline V and J ends were trimmed by 3 bases and 3 bases, with 8 bases remaining between them. This CDR3 contains 14 residues. The germline V gene encodes CDR1 SEHNR and CDR2 FQNEAQ (reference sequence). The CDR3 sequence: CASSLRTDTGELFF. CDR3 in DNA: TGTGCCAGCAGCTTGAGGACAGACACCGGGGAGCTGTTTTTT.

The V and J genes are TRBV29-1 and TRBJ2-5, with no clear D. V was pared by 6 bases and J by 0 bases, with 5 bases between. Germline lookup yields CDR1 SQVTM and CDR2 ANQGSEA. This CDR3 region has 11 residues. The CDR3 reads CSVRYQETQYF. The DNA of the CDR3 is TGCAGCGTCAGGTACCAAGAGACCCAGTACTTC. Filled out from reference TRBV29-1 and TRBJ2-5, the complete variable domain reads SAVISQKPSRDICQRGTSLTIQCQVDSQVTMMFWYRQQPGQSLTLIATANQGSEATYESGFVIDKFPISRPNLTFSTLTVSNMSPEDSSIYLCSVRYQETQYFGPGTRLLVL.

This clone was counted a single time. The genes are TRBV6-4 and TRBJ2-1, with 7 bases that match TRBD2. The CDR3 length is 13 residues. The V gene's germline CDR1 is MRHNA and CDR2 SNTAGT. V dropped 8 bases and J dropped 5; count of bases not matched to a gene: 6. This chain's CDR3 is CASPGLQNNEQFF. The CDR3 DNA follows: TGTGCCAGCCCGGGACTACAAAACAATGAGCAGTTCTTC.

The chain couples TRBV5-1 to TRBJ2-5; D is undetermined. The V gene's germline CDR1 is SGHRS and CDR2 YFSETQ. The CDR3 totals 14 residues. V was trimmed by 1 base and J by 2 bases, leaving 9 bases between them. CDR3 protein: CASSLSATQETQYF. The CDR3 bases are TGCGCCAGCAGCTTGTCAGCGACTCAAGAGACCCAGTACTTC.